This TCR beta chain was identified during a study of chemoradiotherapy in HPV16-positive cancers (dated by TCRdb to 2022 to 2024). Regarding the research as a whole: Functional T-cell assays on cells from two HPV16-positive patients defined candidate HPV-specific T-cell clones and common TCR motifs. Whether T-cell immunity against the HPV oncoproteins E6 and E7 changes during chemoradiotherapy and whether survival is affected by this immunity were examined in the study. Next, the candidate HPV-specific TCRs and motifs were followed in TCR repertoires from around 87 patients with HPV-related cancers. What the work shows at the level of the full study, not this receptor alone: Improved recurrence-free survival in HPV16-positive patients was associated with expansion of HPV-responsive T cells during chemoradiotherapy. Expansion of candidate HPV-specific clones and E7-related TCR motifs was observed in the tumor microenvironment during treatment, whereas no such expansion was observed for non-HPV-specific T cells. The survival association was reported for HPV16-positive patients, and the functional definition of HPV-specific T cells was derived from only a couple of HPV16-positive patients.

The germline V gene supplies CDR1 SGDLS and CDR2 YYNGEE. The CDR3, from cysteine to phenylalanine, totals 16 residues. CDR3 DNA is the only sequence kept; it has 48 bases, read in frame from the first base. V sheds 0 bases and J sheds 5 bases, leaving 18 bases between their ends. Because repertoires were sampled repeatedly during chemoradiotherapy, clonal expansion in the tumor microenvironment could be followed. The sample holds one count of this clone. The specificity of this receptor is unknown. No base quality values were provided; no much bigger clone lies one nucleotide off. The protocol used for the library was the immunoSEQ multiplex PCR assay. Sourced from immuneACCESS, this table was stored by TCRdb with only in-frame sequences that have V and J called. A share of the clones is absent; for the studies checked, an unresolved V gene accounts for under half, and the remainder has no known explanation. Within this sample are 20,000 to 25,000 clones, with approximately 86% of them counted one time only. Of the sample, approximately 4.6% is held by the ten largest clones.

The specimen comprised blood, sampled from a patient who underwent chemoradiotherapy. The TCR comes from a human donor with HPV-associated anogenital cancer. The rearranged segments are TRBV9 and TRBJ2-7; TRBD2 is possibly the D segment (6 matching bases). The CDR3 here reads CASSVGGSGSYDEQYF. The DNA sequence is given as TGTGCCAGCAGCGTAGGGGGTAGCGGATCTTACGACGAGCAGTACTTC.